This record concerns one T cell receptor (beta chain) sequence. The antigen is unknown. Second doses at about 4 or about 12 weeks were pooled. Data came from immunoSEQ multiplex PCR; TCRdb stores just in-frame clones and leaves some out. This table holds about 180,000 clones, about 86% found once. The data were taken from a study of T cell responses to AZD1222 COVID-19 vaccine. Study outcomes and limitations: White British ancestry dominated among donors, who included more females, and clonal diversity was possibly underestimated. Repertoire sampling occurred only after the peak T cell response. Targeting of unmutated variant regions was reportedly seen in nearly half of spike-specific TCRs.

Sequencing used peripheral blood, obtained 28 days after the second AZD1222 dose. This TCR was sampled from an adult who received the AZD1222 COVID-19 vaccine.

The CDR3 region is CASSIRGLDRLAGEETQYF. CDR3 DNA sequence: TGTGCCAGCAGCATCAGGGGGCTCGATCGACTAGCGGGGGAAGAGACCCAGTACTTC. J is TRBJ2-5 and V is TRBV7-2; 12 bases match TRBD2. This CDR3 is 19 amino acids long. Germline trimming cut 5 bases from V and 3 bases from J; bases unmatched to any gene: 16. In germline, CDR1 is SGHTA, CDR2 FQGNSA. The whole variable domain, filled in from reference TRBV7-2 and TRBJ2-5, reads GAGVSQSPSNKVTEKGKDVELRCDPISGHTALYWYRQSLGQGLEFLIYFQGNSAPDKSGLPSDRFSAERTGGSVSTLTIQRTQQEDSAVYLCASSIRGLDRLAGEETQYFGPGTRLLVL.